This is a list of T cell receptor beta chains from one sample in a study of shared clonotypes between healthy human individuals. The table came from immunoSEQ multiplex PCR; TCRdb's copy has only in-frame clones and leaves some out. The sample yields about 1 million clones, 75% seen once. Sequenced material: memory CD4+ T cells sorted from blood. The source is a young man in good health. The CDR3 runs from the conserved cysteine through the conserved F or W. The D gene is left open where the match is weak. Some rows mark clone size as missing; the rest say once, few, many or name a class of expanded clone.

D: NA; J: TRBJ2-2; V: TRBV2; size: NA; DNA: TGTGCCAGCAGTGGGGACGGGGAGCTGTTTTTT; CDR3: CASSGDGELFF
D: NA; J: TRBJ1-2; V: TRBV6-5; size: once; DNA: TGTGCCAGCGCTCGGGCAGGGAAGGGCTACACCTTC; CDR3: CASARAGKGYTF
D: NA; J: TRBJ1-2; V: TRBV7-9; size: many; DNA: TGTGCCAGCAGCCGAGAAGACTATGGCTACACCTTC; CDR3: CASSREDYGYTF
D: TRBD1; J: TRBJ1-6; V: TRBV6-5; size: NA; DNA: TGTGCCAGCAGCCCTACAGGGGTGAATTCACCCCTCCACTTT; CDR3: CASSPTGVNSPLHF
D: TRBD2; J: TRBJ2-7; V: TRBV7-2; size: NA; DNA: TGTGCCAGCAGCCCCCTCCTAGCGGGAGCTCGTAGCGAGCAGTACTTC; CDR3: CASSPLLAGARSEQYF
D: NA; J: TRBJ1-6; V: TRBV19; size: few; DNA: TGTGCCAGTAGTGGCGCTGGACGGGATAATTCACCCCTCCACTTT; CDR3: CASSGAGRDNSPLHF
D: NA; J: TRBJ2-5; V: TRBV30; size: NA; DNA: TGTGCCTGGAGGGGCAGGGAGACCCAGTACTTC; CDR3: CAWRGRETQYF
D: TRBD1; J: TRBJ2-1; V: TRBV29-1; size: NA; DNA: TGCAGCGTACGGACAGGGGGTGGTGAGCAGTTCTTC; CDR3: CSVRTGGGEQFF
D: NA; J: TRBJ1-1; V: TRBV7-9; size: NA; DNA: TGTGCCAGCAGCCTCGCCGGGACATCGGAAGCTTTCTTT; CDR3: CASSLAGTSEAFF
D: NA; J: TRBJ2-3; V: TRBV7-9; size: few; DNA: TGTGCCAGCAGCCCCCGGGAAATAGATACGCAGTATTTT; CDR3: CASSPREIDTQYF
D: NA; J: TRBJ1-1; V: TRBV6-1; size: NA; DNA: TGTGCCAGCAGTGAAGCTTCATGGGGCACCACTGAAGCTTTCTTT; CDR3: CASSEASWGTTEAFF
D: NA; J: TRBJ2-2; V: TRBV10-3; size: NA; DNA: TGTGCCATCAGTGACTTGTGGAACACCGGGGAGCTGTTTTTT; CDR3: CAISDLWNTGELFF
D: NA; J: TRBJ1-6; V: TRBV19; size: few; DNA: TGTGCCAGTAACCCCGGGGATAGGATAAATTCACCCCTCCACTTT; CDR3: CASNPGDRINSPLHF
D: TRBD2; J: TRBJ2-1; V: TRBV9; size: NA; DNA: TGTGCCAGCAGCGTAGGAGGTAGCGGGAGCTCCTACAATGAGCAGTTCTTC; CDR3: CASSVGGSGSSYNEQFF
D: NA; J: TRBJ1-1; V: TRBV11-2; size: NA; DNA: TGTGCCAGCAGCCCTCAAGGGGCCGGGACTGAAGCTTTCTTT; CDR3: CASSPQGAGTEAFF
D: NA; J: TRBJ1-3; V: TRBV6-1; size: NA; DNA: TGTGCCAGCAGCGAGACACACTCTGGAAACACCATATATTTT; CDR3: CASSETHSGNTIYF
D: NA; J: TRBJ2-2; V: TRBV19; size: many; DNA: TGTGCCAGTAGTATTCCTAGGATCAACACCGGGGAGCTGTTTTTT; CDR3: CASSIPRINTGELFF
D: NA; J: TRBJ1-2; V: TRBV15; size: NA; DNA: TGTGCCACCAGCAGAGAGAGGGGGGGGAGCTATGGCTACACCTTC; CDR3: CATSRERGGSYGYTF
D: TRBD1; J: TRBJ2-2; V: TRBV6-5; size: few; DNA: TGTGCCAGCAGACAACAGGGGGCACGGACCGGGGAGCTGTTTTTT; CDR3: CASRQQGARTGELFF
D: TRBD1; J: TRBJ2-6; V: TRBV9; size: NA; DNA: TGTGCCAGCAGCCCCTCCCAGGGGGTTCTCTCTGGGGCCAACGTCCTGACTTTC; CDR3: CASSPSQGVLSGANVLTF
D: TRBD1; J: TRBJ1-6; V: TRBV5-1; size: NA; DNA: TGCGCCAGCAGCTCTATCTCGACAGGGGCTGGGTCACCCCTCCACTTT; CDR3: CASSSISTGAGSPLHF
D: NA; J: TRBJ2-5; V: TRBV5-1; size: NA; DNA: TGCGCCAGCAGCTTGTGGGGGGAGACCCAGTACTTC; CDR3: CASSLWGETQYF
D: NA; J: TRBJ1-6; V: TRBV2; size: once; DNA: TGTGCCAGCAGTGAACTCGACCTGGTCGGATATTCACCCCTCCACTTT; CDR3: CASSELDLVGYSPLHF
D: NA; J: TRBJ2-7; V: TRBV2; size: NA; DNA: TGTGCCAGCAGTAGCATGGGATACATCAGGTACGAGCAGTACTTC; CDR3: CASSSMGYIRYEQYF
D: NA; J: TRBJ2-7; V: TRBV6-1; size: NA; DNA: TGTGCCAGCAGTCCCAGAAGCTCCTACGAGCAGTACTTC; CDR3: CASSPRSSYEQYF
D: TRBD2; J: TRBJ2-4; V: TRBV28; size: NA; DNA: TGTGCCAGCAGTCGTACTAGCGGGGGGGAGGCCAAAAACATTCAGTACTTC; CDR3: CASSRTSGGEAKNIQYF
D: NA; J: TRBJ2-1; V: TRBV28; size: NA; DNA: TGTGCCAGCAGTTTAATGGGGCGCGGAGGGGAGCAGTTCTTC; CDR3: CASSLMGRGGEQFF
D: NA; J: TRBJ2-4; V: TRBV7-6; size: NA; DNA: TGTGCCAGCAGCTTAGGACTTGGTTGGGACATTCAGTACTTC; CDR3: CASSLGLGWDIQYF
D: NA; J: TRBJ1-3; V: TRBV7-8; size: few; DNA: TGTGCCAGCAGCTTAGACGGGAATACTGGAAACACCATATATTTT; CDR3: CASSLDGNTGNTIYF
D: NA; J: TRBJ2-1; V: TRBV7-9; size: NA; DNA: TGTGCCAGCAGCTTAGACAGGGTCCTGAACAATGAGCAGTTCTTC; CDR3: CASSLDRVLNNEQFF
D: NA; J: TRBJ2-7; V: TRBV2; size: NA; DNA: TGTGCCAGCAGTGAGGGCAGGGTCTACGAGCAGTACTTC; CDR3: CASSEGRVYEQYF
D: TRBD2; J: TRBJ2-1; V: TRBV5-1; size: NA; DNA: TGCGCCAGCAGCCCTCGCGGCGGGGGGGATCAGGGTGAGCAGTTCTTC; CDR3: CASSPRGGGDQGEQFF
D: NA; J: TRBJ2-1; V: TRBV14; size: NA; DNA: TGTGCCAGCAGCCAAGGTGGGGCAAATGAGCAGTTCTTC; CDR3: CASSQGGANEQFF
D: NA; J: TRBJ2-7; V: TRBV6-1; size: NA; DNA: TGTGCCAGCACAGTTTTCTCCTACGAGCAGTACTTC; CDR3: CASTVFSYEQYF
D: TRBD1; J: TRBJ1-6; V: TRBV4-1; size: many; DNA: TGCGCCAGCAGCCAAGGGGACAGGTATAATTCACCCCTCCACTTT; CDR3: CASSQGDRYNSPLHF
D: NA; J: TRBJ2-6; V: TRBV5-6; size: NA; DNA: TGTGCCTCCCATATCGGCTCTGGGGCCAACGTCCTGACTTTC; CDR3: CASHIGSGANVLTF
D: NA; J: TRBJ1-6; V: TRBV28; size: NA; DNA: TGTGCCAGCACCTCCAACGGGGCATCGGGGAATTCACCCCTCCACTTT; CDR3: CASTSNGASGNSPLHF
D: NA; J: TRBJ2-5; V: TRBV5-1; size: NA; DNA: TGCGCCAGCAGGGGGAGTTCAGAGACCCAGTACTTC; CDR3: CASRGSSETQYF
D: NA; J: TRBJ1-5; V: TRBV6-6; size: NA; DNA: TGTGCCAGCAGAGGCGAGGGGGGGGGCAATCAGCCCCAGCATTTT; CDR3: CASRGEGGGNQPQHF
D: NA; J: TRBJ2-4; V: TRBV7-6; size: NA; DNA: TGTGCCAGCAGCTTATATCCGGGACTCGACCCGGCCAAAAACATTCAGTACTTC; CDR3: CASSLYPGLDPAKNIQYF
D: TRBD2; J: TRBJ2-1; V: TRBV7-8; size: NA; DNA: TGTGCCAGCAGCTTAAGGACTAGCGGGAGGGAAAATGAGCAGTTCTTC; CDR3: CASSLRTSGRENEQFF
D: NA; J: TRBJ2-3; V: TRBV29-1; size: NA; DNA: TGCAGCGCCGCCCGCACAGATACGCAGTATTTT; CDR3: CSAARTDTQYF
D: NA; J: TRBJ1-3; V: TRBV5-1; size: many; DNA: TGCGCCAGCAGCTTGGGGGGCACTGGAAACACCATATATTTT; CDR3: CASSLGGTGNTIYF
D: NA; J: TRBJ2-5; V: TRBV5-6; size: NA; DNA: TGTGCCAGCAGCGCCCCCTCAGGGCTTTTTTCAGAGACCCAGTACTTC; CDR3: CASSAPSGLFSETQYF
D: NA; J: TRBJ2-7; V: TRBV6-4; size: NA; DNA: TGTGCCAGCAGTAAGAGGGGGGTTTACTACGAGCAGTACTTC; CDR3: CASSKRGVYYEQYF
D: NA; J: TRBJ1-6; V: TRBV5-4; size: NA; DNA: TGTGCCAGCAGCTCCCAGGGCTCCTATAATTCACCCCTCCACTTT; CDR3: CASSSQGSYNSPLHF
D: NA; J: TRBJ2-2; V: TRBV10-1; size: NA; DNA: TGCGCCAGCAGGGAGATCGCGAACACCGGGGAGCTGTTTTTT; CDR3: CASREIANTGELFF
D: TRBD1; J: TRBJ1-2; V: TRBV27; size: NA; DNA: TGTGCCAGCAGTTTGGTGACAGGGAAAGGCTACACCTTC; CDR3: CASSLVTGKGYTF
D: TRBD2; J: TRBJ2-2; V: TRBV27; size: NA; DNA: TGTGCCAGCAGTTTCCGGACTAGGTTTTTCGCGAACACCGGGGAGCTGTTTTTT; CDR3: CASSFRTRFFANTGELFF
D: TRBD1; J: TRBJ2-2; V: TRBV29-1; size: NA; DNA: TGCAGCGTTGATCCCGGACAGGGGCCCGGGGAGCTGTTTTTT; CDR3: CSVDPGQGPGELFF